A single sample is the source of the 19 T cell receptor beta chains below, sequenced in a study of blood T cell repertoires in COVID-19 (dated by TCRdb to 2019 to 2021). Library preparation used the immunoSEQ multiplex PCR assay. Entries here come from immuneACCESS through TCRdb and include only in-frame sequences with V and J called. Some clones fail to appear in such tables; in the studies checked, an unresolved V gene covers under half of the shortfall, and the cause of the remainder is unknown. Across this sample there are some 100,000 clones, with roughly 75% seen only once. The biggest ten clones account for 4% to 5.5% of the sample. The sample was peripheral blood. The source is a human donor in a cohort sampled during active or convalescent COVID-19.

The V call is TRBV6-5, the J call TRBJ1-4; maybe TRBD1 (6 bases). This CDR3 is built from 15 residues. The V and J ends lost 4 bases and 7 bases respectively, with 16 bases between them. From germline, CDR1 is MNHEY and CDR2 SVGAGI. CDR3 loop: CASSSSRGSREKLFF. The CDR3 DNA reads TGTGCCAGCAGTTCGTCCAGGGGTTCTCGTGAAAAACTGTTTTTT.

V and J are TRBV6-5 and TRBJ1-2; TRBD1 agrees at 8 bases. The germline V gene has CDR1 MNHEY and CDR2 SVGAGI. The J segment lost 6 bases and the V segment lost 7 bases, leaving 10 bases of the junction unmatched. The CDR3 totals 14 residues. In DNA form, the CDR3 reads TGTGCCAGCAACGCCGGGACAGGAGGAAATGGCTACACCTTC. Amino acid sequence: CASNAGTGGNGYTF.

The chain carries TRBV28 and TRBJ2-5; no firm D call. CDR3 length: 12 residues. The germline V gene has CDR1 MDHEN and CDR2 SYDVKM. V lost 3 bases and J 5 bases, leaving 7 bases between the germline ends. CDR3 nucleotides: TGTGCCAGCAGTTTGCTAATGGAGACCCAGTACTTC. It yields the protein CASSLLMETQYF. Filled out from reference TRBV28 and TRBJ2-5, the complete variable domain reads DVKVTQSSRYLVKRTGEKVFLECVQDMDHENMFWYRQDPGLGLRLIYFSYDVKMKEKGDIPEGYSVSREKKERFSLILESASTNQTSMYLCASSLLMETQYFGPGTRLLVL.

The DNA of the CDR3 is TGCGCCAGCAGCCAAAGCCTCGGGGTACAGTTCTTC. Its translation is CASSQSLGVQFF. The V call is TRBV4-3, the J call TRBJ2-1, with D tentatively TRBD2 (5 bases). Germline assignment: CDR1 LGHNA and CDR2 YSLEER. V was clipped by 2 bases and J by 13 bases, with 12 bases between them. The CDR3 totals 12 residues.

The CDR3 protein is CASSQRTGGQETQYF. Written as DNA, the CDR3 is TGTGCCAGCAGCCAAAGGACAGGGGGCCAAGAGACCCAGTACTTC. The rearrangement joins TRBV14 to TRBJ2-5; 10 bases align to TRBD1. The CDR3 totals 15 residues. The V segment lost 2 bases and the J segment 1 base; nucleotides outside the gene matches: 1. Germline assignment: CDR1 SGHDN and CDR2 FVKESK.

This chain joins TRBV5-1 and TRBJ1-2; D uncertain. The germline gives CDR1 SGHRS, CDR2 YFSETQ. V was pared by 0 bases and J by 4 bases, with 7 bases between. The length of the CDR3 is 13 residues. The CDR3 here is CASSLEQFYGYTF. CDR3 DNA: TGCGCCAGCAGCTTGGAACAGTTCTATGGCTACACCTTC.

This clone has only a few counts. The V and J genes are TRBV5-6 and TRBJ1-3; D uncertain. The germline V and J ends were trimmed by 1 base and 4 bases, with 9 bases remaining between them. The CDR3 is made up of 14 amino acids. Germline-derived CDR1 and CDR2 are SGHDT and YYEEEE. CDR3 DNA sequence: TGTGCCAGCAGCTTGACCTTGGCAGGAAACACCATATATTTT. It yields the protein CASSLTLAGNTIYF.

The chain couples TRBV27 to TRBJ2-7; 7 positions match TRBD2. Germline V gives CDR1 MNHEY, CDR2 SMNVEV (reference sequence). Trimming took 0 bases from V and 5 from J; bases not matched to a gene: 7. This CDR3 region has 15 residues. The CDR3 DNA is TGTGCCAGCAGTTTATCCCGCTGGGGGGGGGACGAGCAGTACTTC. The encoded protein is CASSLSRWGGDEQYF.

The chain recombines TRBV6-5 with TRBJ1-1; TRBD1 matches at 8 bases. After removal of 8 bases from V and 7 bases from J, the junction contained 6 bases not matched to a gene. Germline assignment: CDR1 MNHEY and CDR2 SVGAGI. The length of the CDR3 is 12 residues. The CDR3 DNA follows: TGTGCCAGCCAATTTACAGGGGGTGAAGCTTTCTTT. Protein sequence: CASQFTGGEAFF.

The chain uses TRBV19 and TRBJ1-1; D ambiguous. Looked up from germline, CDR1 is LNHDA and CDR2 is SQIVND (reference sequence). The CDR3 spans 14 residues. Deletions cut 3 bases from V and 0 bases from J, with 8 bases between. This CDR3 reads CASSMASMNTEAFF. The DNA of the CDR3 is TGTGCCAGTAGTATGGCCTCAATGAACACTGAAGCTTTCTTT.

This chain joins TRBV29-1 and TRBJ1-1, with TRBD1 matching over 8 bases. V dropped 7 bases and J dropped 0; count of bases not matched to a gene: 7. Germline V CDR1 and CDR2: SQVTM, ANQGSEA. There are 14 residues in the CDR3. CDR3 in amino acids: CSGMDRVMNTEAFF. The DNA for the CDR3 is TGCAGCGGGATGGACAGGGTCATGAACACTGAAGCTTTCTTT.

The chain is built from TRBV11-2 and TRBJ1-3; D possibly corresponds to TRBD1 (5 bases). With 4 bases removed from V and 3 bases from J, the gap between germline ends came to 16 bases. This CDR3 contains 16 residues. Germline CDR1 SGHAT, CDR2 FQNNGV. CDR3 nucleotides: TGTGCCAGCAGCTCCCCCAGGGTCTCCGTTGGAAACACCATATATTTT. Translating it yields CASSSPRVSVGNTIYF.

Only one count was recorded for this clone. The chain has TRBV24-1 and TRBJ2-3; no definite D call. This CDR3 spans 13 amino acids. The V and J ends lost 0 bases and 4 bases respectively, with 4 bases between them. CDR1 KGHDR and CDR2 SFDVKD come from the germline V gene. The CDR3, as DNA: TGTGCCACCAGTGATTTGAACTCAGATACGCAGTATTTT. Protein: CATSDLNSDTQYF.

The CDR3 coding sequence is TGTGCCAGCAGTCCCCTCCTTAGCGGAGGGGATCGGGAGCAGTACTTC. Translating gives CASSPLLSGGDREQYF. The genes are TRBV14 and TRBJ2-7; TRBD2 might be the D (6 bases). CDR3 size: 16 residues. The V end lost 6 bases, the J end lost 7 bases, and 25 bases lay between the germline ends. Per germline, CDR1 SGHDN and CDR2 FVKESK.

The chain recombines TRBV6-2 or TRBV6-3 with TRBJ2-1; the D gene is possibly TRBD2 (6 bases). V was shortened by 2 bases and J by 4 bases, with 6 bases between the two germline ends. This CDR3 region has 13 residues. Germline V gives CDR1 MNHEY, CDR2 SVGEGT. The CDR3 DNA sequence: TGTGCCAGCAGTTACGGAGGGTACAATGAGCAGTTCTTC. This codes for CASSYGGYNEQFF.

The chain is built from TRBV7-2 and TRBJ2-7, with 9 bases lining up with TRBD2. CDR1 is SGHTA, CDR2 FQGNSA, per germline. Trimming removed 5 bases from V and 2 bases from J; junction bases left unmatched: 7. This CDR3 spans 15 amino acids. CDR3 coding DNA: TGTGCCAGCAGCCCCTTAGCGGGGGAGACCTACGAGCAGTACTTC. It translates to CASSPLAGETYEQYF.

This clone appeared a few times. This chain connects TRBV5-1 to TRBJ1-2; D gene ambiguous. The CDR3 length is 12 residues. Germline CDR1 SGHRS, CDR2 YFSETQ. V was pared by 5 bases and J by 4 bases, with 9 bases between. The CDR3 here is CASSSTVYGYTF. The CDR3 bases are TGCGCCAGCAGTAGCACGGTCTATGGCTACACCTTC. The variable domain in full, completed from reference TRBV5-1 and TRBJ1-2, reads KAGVTQTPRYLIKTRGQQVTLSCSPISGHRSVSWYQQTPGQGLQFLFEYFSETQRNKGNFPGRFSGRQFSNSRSEMNVSTLELGDSALYLCASSSTVYGYTFGSGTRLTVV.

This clone has a handful of counts. The identical CDR3 is also encoded by other nucleotide sequences in the sample. The V call is TRBV7-3, the J call TRBJ2-7; tentatively, D is TRBD2 (6 bases). The V and J ends lost 3 bases and 0 bases respectively, with 9 bases between them. This CDR3 spans 14 amino acids. CDR1 and CDR2 from the germline V gene are SGHTA and FQGTGA. CDR3 in amino acids: CASSLDSGSYEQYF. The CDR3 DNA follows: TGTGCCAGCAGCTTGGATAGCGGCTCCTACGAGCAGTACTTC.

This clone was seen once. The chain is built from TRBV27 and TRBJ2-2, with TRBD1 identical over 10 bases. The CDR3 length is 19 residues. The germline gives CDR1 MNHEY, CDR2 SMNVEV (reference sequence). V trimming: 6 bases; J trimming: 1 base; junction bases outside the gene matches: 14. CDR3 coding DNA: TGTGCCAGCAGGAAGGGACAGGGGACAACCAGGCAGAACACCGGGGAGCTGTTTTTT. It codes for CASRKGQGTTRQNTGELFF.